Listed below are T cell receptor beta chains from one sample, sequenced in a study of T-cell reconstitution after alpha-beta-depleted transplantation in children. TCRdb re-called the PCR reads through MiXCR, storing one row per CDR3 protein. The sample carries 780,000 or so distinct CDR3 sequences, 16% recorded once. The starting material was PBMCs, mostly from graft donor cells, obtained 360 days after TCRalphabeta/CD19-depleted stem cell transplant. The receptor set was obtained from a male patient between 5 and 17 years old who had a stem cell transplant for acute lymphoblastic leukemia, so the T cells may come from the graft donor. Each CDR3 is given with its conserved first and last residue. Fields, in order: D gene, J gene, V gene, clone size, CDR3 DNA, CDR3 protein. D genes are given only for firm matches. Clone size is given for some rows only: seen once, a few or many times, or a class if the clone is expanded.

d_gene: -
j_gene: TRBJ2-1
v_gene: TRBV24-1
abundance: -
CDR3nt: TGTGCCACCAGTGACCCGAATGGGCCGACCGATGAGCAGTTCTTC
CDR3aa: CATSDPNGPTDEQFF

d_gene: TRBD2
j_gene: TRBJ2-1
v_gene: TRBV5-1
abundance: few
CDR3nt: TGCGCCAGCAGCTTGAGTCTAGCGGGAGGGCCCTACAATGAGCAGTTCTTC
CDR3aa: CASSLSLAGGPYNEQFF

d_gene: TRBD2
j_gene: TRBJ2-1
v_gene: TRBV11-2
abundance: many
CDR3nt: TGTGCCAGCAGCATTAGCGGGAGATTTGATGAGCAGTTCTTC
CDR3aa: CASSISGRFDEQFF

d_gene: TRBD2
j_gene: TRBJ2-3
v_gene: TRBV5-1
abundance: few
CDR3nt: TGCGCCAGCAGCTTTTATAGCGGGAGGCCGTCTGATACGCAGTATTTT
CDR3aa: CASSFYSGRPSDTQYF

d_gene: TRBD2
j_gene: TRBJ2-3
v_gene: TRBV12-3/TRBV12-4
abundance: -
CDR3nt: TGTGCCAGCAGTTTGGGAAGCGGGAGGGCCCTCACAGATACGCAGTATTTT
CDR3aa: CASSLGSGRALTDTQYF

d_gene: -
j_gene: TRBJ2-1
v_gene: TRBV6-1
abundance: few
CDR3nt: TGTGCCAGCAGTGGCCGTACGGAGCCGGGCTCCTACAATGAGCAGTTCTTC
CDR3aa: CASSGRTEPGSYNEQFF

d_gene: TRBD2
j_gene: TRBJ2-1
v_gene: TRBV7-9
abundance: few
CDR3nt: TGTGCCAGCAGCCTTCCACTCCCTAGCGGGAGGTATGAGCAGTTCTTC
CDR3aa: CASSLPLPSGRYEQFF

d_gene: -
j_gene: TRBJ2-2
v_gene: TRBV2
abundance: -
CDR3nt: TGTGCCAGCAACGGAATCTCCGGGAACACCGGGGAGCTGTTTTTT
CDR3aa: CASNGISGNTGELFF

d_gene: -
j_gene: TRBJ1-5
v_gene: TRBV20-1
abundance: few
CDR3nt: TGCAGTGCTCACAGGTCTAGCAATCAGCCCCAGCATTTT
CDR3aa: CSAHRSSNQPQHF

d_gene: TRBD2
j_gene: TRBJ2-1
v_gene: TRBV19
abundance: few
CDR3nt: TGTGCCAGCATGAAGCGGGAGACGTACAATGAGCAGTTCTTC
CDR3aa: CASMKRETYNEQFF

d_gene: TRBD2
j_gene: TRBJ2-5
v_gene: TRBV11-2
abundance: many
CDR3nt: TGTGCCAGCAGCCCTCGACTAGCGGGAGTGGGGGAGACCCAGTACTTC
CDR3aa: CASSPRLAGVGETQYF

d_gene: TRBD1
j_gene: TRBJ2-5
v_gene: TRBV7-8
abundance: few
CDR3nt: TGTGCCAGCAGCTTACTTAACAGGGGAGAGACCCAGTACTTC
CDR3aa: CASSLLNRGETQYF

d_gene: -
j_gene: TRBJ2-7
v_gene: TRBV11-2
abundance: few
CDR3nt: TGTGCCAGCAGCGACTACGGACGTTACGAGCAGTACTTC
CDR3aa: CASSDYGRYEQYF

d_gene: -
j_gene: TRBJ2-1
v_gene: TRBV20-1
abundance: many
CDR3nt: TGCAGTGCTAGAGGGGGACTCTTCAATGAGCAGTTCTTC
CDR3aa: CSARGGLFNEQFF

d_gene: -
j_gene: TRBJ2-7
v_gene: TRBV20-1
abundance: few
CDR3nt: TGCAGTGCTAGAACGTCAGGGTTAATTCTCGAGCAGTACTTC
CDR3aa: CSARTSGLILEQYF

d_gene: -
j_gene: TRBJ2-5
v_gene: TRBV5-1
abundance: -
CDR3nt: TGCGCCAGCAGCTTGGTAACAGGGATTTGGGAGACCCAGTACTTC
CDR3aa: CASSLVTGIWETQYF

d_gene: TRBD2
j_gene: TRBJ2-7
v_gene: TRBV10-2
abundance: -
CDR3nt: TGCGCCAGCAGTGGGCTAGCGGGATCCGAGCAGTACTTC
CDR3aa: CASSGLAGSEQYF

d_gene: -
j_gene: TRBJ2-7
v_gene: TRBV15
abundance: many
CDR3nt: TGTGCCACCGGTTATGCAGGTCCCTCCTCCTACGAGCAGTACTTC
CDR3aa: CATGYAGPSSYEQYF

d_gene: -
j_gene: TRBJ2-2
v_gene: TRBV12-3/TRBV12-4
abundance: few
CDR3nt: TGTGCCAGCAGTTTAGTGAGAGTTTCGAACACCGGGGAGCTGTTTTTT
CDR3aa: CASSLVRVSNTGELFF

d_gene: TRBD2
j_gene: TRBJ2-7
v_gene: TRBV4-2
abundance: few
CDR3nt: TGTGCCAGCAGCCAAGAGCGGGAGGACCCCTACGAGCAGTACTTC
CDR3aa: CASSQEREDPYEQYF

d_gene: -
j_gene: TRBJ2-1
v_gene: TRBV4-1
abundance: few
CDR3nt: TGCGCCAGCAGCCAAGAGCCGGGTTTAACCTACAATGAGCAGTTCTTC
CDR3aa: CASSQEPGLTYNEQFF

d_gene: TRBD1
j_gene: TRBJ1-4
v_gene: TRBV25-1
abundance: -
CDR3nt: TGTGCCACCGAACCGGGACAGGTCCTCTTAAAACTGTTTTTT
CDR3aa: CATEPGQVLLKLFF

d_gene: -
j_gene: TRBJ2-1
v_gene: TRBV18
abundance: -
CDR3nt: TGTGCCAGCTCTCCAACAGGGATCTACAATGAGCAGTTCTTC
CDR3aa: CASSPTGIYNEQFF

d_gene: -
j_gene: TRBJ1-2
v_gene: TRBV12-3/TRBV12-4
abundance: -
CDR3nt: TGTGCCAGCAGCCCCAGGGGTTATTATGGCTACACCTTC
CDR3aa: CASSPRGYYGYTF

d_gene: -
j_gene: TRBJ2-2
v_gene: TRBV12-3/TRBV12-4
abundance: few
CDR3nt: TGTGCCAGCAGACATAGCGGAGCGAACACCGGGGAGCTGTTTTTT
CDR3aa: CASRHSGANTGELFF

d_gene: -
j_gene: TRBJ2-3
v_gene: TRBV27
abundance: -
CDR3nt: TGTGCCAGCAGTCTGGCGACCTGGTCAGATACGCAGTATTTT
CDR3aa: CASSLATWSDTQYF

d_gene: TRBD2
j_gene: TRBJ2-1
v_gene: TRBV5-1
abundance: many
CDR3nt: TGTGCCAGCAGCTTACTAGCGAGCTCCTACAATGAGCAGTTCTTC
CDR3aa: CASSLLASSYNEQFF

d_gene: TRBD1
j_gene: TRBJ1-1
v_gene: TRBV5-6
abundance: -
CDR3nt: TGTGCCAGCAGCTTGATAGGACAGGGCAACACTGAAGCTTTCTTT
CDR3aa: CASSLIGQGNTEAFF

d_gene: -
j_gene: TRBJ2-5
v_gene: TRBV5-6
abundance: few
CDR3nt: TGTGCCAGCAGCTTCCGGGCGAGGGTCGAGACCCAGTACTTC
CDR3aa: CASSFRARVETQYF

d_gene: TRBD1
j_gene: TRBJ1-5
v_gene: TRBV7-8
abundance: few
CDR3nt: TGTGCCAGCAGCCCCCAGCATCGGACAGGGGGGTTCCAGCCCCAGCATTTT
CDR3aa: CASSPQHRTGGFQPQHF

d_gene: TRBD2
j_gene: TRBJ2-3
v_gene: TRBV25-1
abundance: -
CDR3nt: TGTGCCAGCAGTCCGGGGGGGCGTCACACAGATACGCAGTATTTT
CDR3aa: CASSPGGRHTDTQYF

d_gene: TRBD2
j_gene: TRBJ2-1
v_gene: TRBV20-1
abundance: once
CDR3nt: TGCAGTGCTAGAGATCGGGGCGGGAGGGCCTGGAATGAGCAGTTCTTC
CDR3aa: CSARDRGGRAWNEQFF

d_gene: -
j_gene: TRBJ2-1
v_gene: TRBV7-9
abundance: -
CDR3nt: TGTGCCAGCAGCCACCGAAACTACAATGAGCAGTTCTTC
CDR3aa: CASSHRNYNEQFF

d_gene: -
j_gene: TRBJ2-2
v_gene: TRBV12-3/TRBV12-4
abundance: -
CDR3nt: TGTGCCAGCAGTTTCATAGCGGCGGGCGGGGAGCTGTTTTTT
CDR3aa: CASSFIAAGGELFF

d_gene: TRBD1
j_gene: TRBJ1-5
v_gene: TRBV5-1
abundance: -
CDR3nt: TGCGCCAGCAGCCCGACAGGGGTCTTCAATCAGCCCCAGCATTTT
CDR3aa: CASSPTGVFNQPQHF

d_gene: -
j_gene: TRBJ2-1
v_gene: TRBV6-6
abundance: once
CDR3nt: TGTGCCAGCGGGCCAGGGTGGGGGAATGAGCAGTTCTTC
CDR3aa: CASGPGWGNEQFF

d_gene: TRBD1
j_gene: TRBJ1-5
v_gene: TRBV20-1
abundance: few
CDR3nt: TGCAGTGCTAACCTTTGGACAGGGGTCGGTAATCAGCCCCAGCATTTT
CDR3aa: CSANLWTGVGNQPQHF

d_gene: -
j_gene: TRBJ1-2
v_gene: TRBV6-5
abundance: -
CDR3nt: TGTGCCAGCAGTTACAAAGGAAGCCACAGGACCGGTGGCTACACCTTC
CDR3aa: CASSYKGSHRTGGYTF

d_gene: -
j_gene: TRBJ1-5
v_gene: TRBV12-3/TRBV12-4
abundance: -
CDR3nt: TGTGCCAGCAGTCGCGAAGGAGGGGCGCGGAGCAATCAGCCCCAGCATTTT
CDR3aa: CASSREGGARSNQPQHF

d_gene: -
j_gene: TRBJ1-1
v_gene: TRBV11-2
abundance: many
CDR3nt: TGTGCCAGCAGCTACCCCCAAAGGGGACTCGTGAACACTGAAGCTTTCTTT
CDR3aa: CASSYPQRGLVNTEAFF

d_gene: -
j_gene: TRBJ1-1
v_gene: TRBV30
abundance: -
CDR3nt: TGTGCCTGGAGTGTACCGGGACGGGCAGCTTTCTTT
CDR3aa: CAWSVPGRAAFF

d_gene: TRBD2
j_gene: TRBJ2-1
v_gene: TRBV5-1
abundance: -
CDR3nt: TGCGCCAGCAGCCCGGGACTAGCGGGAGTCAGGAACTACAATGAGCAGTTCTTC
CDR3aa: CASSPGLAGVRNYNEQFF

d_gene: -
j_gene: TRBJ2-1
v_gene: TRBV15
abundance: few
CDR3nt: TGTGCCACCAGCAACCGGGACTCCAAAAATGAGCAGTTCTTC
CDR3aa: CATSNRDSKNEQFF

d_gene: -
j_gene: TRBJ2-1
v_gene: TRBV5-1
abundance: -
CDR3nt: TGCGCCAGCAGTCTTACTCCGGGGCAGCTTACTGAGCAGTTCTTC
CDR3aa: CASSLTPGQLTEQFF

d_gene: TRBD2
j_gene: TRBJ2-5
v_gene: TRBV5-1
abundance: few
CDR3nt: TGCGCCAGCAGACCGGGACTAGCGGGAGTGGAGACCCAGTACTTC
CDR3aa: CASRPGLAGVETQYF

d_gene: TRBD2
j_gene: TRBJ2-1
v_gene: TRBV27
abundance: few
CDR3nt: TGTGCCAGCAGTTTATTAGCGGGAGTCGCCTACAATGAGCAGTTCTTC
CDR3aa: CASSLLAGVAYNEQFF

d_gene: -
j_gene: TRBJ2-5
v_gene: TRBV3-1
abundance: -
CDR3nt: TGTGCCAGCAGCCCTACAGGGATGAAAGAGACCCAGTACTTC
CDR3aa: CASSPTGMKETQYF